The 7 T cell receptor beta chains below all came from one sample that was sequenced in a study of blood T cell repertoires in COVID-19. The table came from immunoSEQ multiplex PCR; TCRdb's copy has only in-frame clones and leaves some out. Among roughly 180,000 clones listed, 65% to 85% were seen once. Material for sequencing was PBMCs or T cells enriched from blood (not recorded which). These receptors were collected from a woman aged 50 to 60 in a cohort exposed to, infected with or recovered from COVID-19 (not recorded which).

The chain employs TRBV5-4 and TRBJ2-2, with 7 positions matching TRBD2. Germline V gives CDR1 SGHNT, CDR2 YYREEE (reference sequence). This CDR3 spans 16 amino acids. The V and J ends lost 0 bases and 3 bases, in that order; junction bases with no gene match: 5. This chain's CDR3 is CASSLAPSGYTGELFF. The DNA of the CDR3 is TGTGCCAGCAGCTTGGCGCCTAGCGGATACACCGGGGAGCTGTTTTTT. The whole variable domain, filled in from reference TRBV5-4 and TRBJ2-2, reads ETGVTQSPTHLIKTRGQQVTLRCSSQSGHNTVSWYQQALGQGPQFIFQYYREEENGRGNFPPRFSGLQFPNYSSELNVNALELDDSALYLCASSLAPSGYTGELFFGEGSRLTVL.

The chain combines TRBV19 with TRBJ2-3, with 7 bases aligning to TRBD2. With 3 bases clipped from V and 2 bases from J, the junction kept 8 bases outside the gene matches. The CDR3 runs to 16 residues. The germline V gene encodes CDR1 LNHDA and CDR2 SQIVND (reference sequence). The chain's CDR3 is CASSIRPAGNTDTQYF. The CDR3, as DNA: TGTGCCAGTAGTATTCGTCCAGCGGGGAACACAGATACGCAGTATTTT.

The chain joins TRBV6-5 to TRBJ2-7, with 7 nucleotides matching TRBD1. The CDR3 is 13 amino acids. J was trimmed by 2 bases and V by 6 bases; bases with no gene match: 4. Germline CDR1 MNHEY, CDR2 SVGAGI. The CDR3 sequence is CASSRDRAYEQYF. CDR3 coding DNA: TGTGCCAGCAGCCGAGACAGGGCCTACGAGCAGTACTTC.

V gene TRBV29-1 combines with J gene TRBJ1-4; D is unclear. This CDR3 comprises 12 residues. V was cut by 6 bases and J by 4 bases, with 9 bases left in between. CDR1 is SQVTM, CDR2 ANQGSEA, per germline. CDR3 in amino acids: CSVEGNNEKLFF. DNA of the CDR3: TGCAGCGTGGAGGGCAATAATGAAAAACTGTTTTTT.

This sequence joins TRBV6-5 and TRBJ2-3; D might be TRBD2 (7 bases). Trimming removed 9 bases at V and 6 bases at J, with 22 bases between. The germline CDR1 and CDR2 sequences are MNHEY and SVGAGI. CDR3 length: 15 amino acids. The CDR3 is CASWGRRGAGDTQYF. The DNA for the CDR3 is TGTGCCAGTTGGGGCCGCCGGGGGGCTGGGGATACGCAGTATTTT.

The chain recombines TRBV4-2 with TRBJ1-6; D is possibly TRBD1 (5 bases). Germline CDR1 and CDR2: LGHNA and YNFKEQ. The length of the CDR3 is 15 residues. V lost 0 bases and J 5 bases, leaving 8 bases between the germline ends. The CDR3 coding sequence is TGTGCCAGCAGCCAAGAGACAGCCAATAATTCACCCCTCCACTTT. This sequence encodes CASSQETANNSPLHF.

This CDR3 reads CASSVGDLRGQGFFTEAFF. The DNA for the CDR3 is TGTGCCAGCAGCGTAGGGGATTTAAGAGGACAGGGATTTTTCACTGAAGCTTTCTTT. V and J are TRBV9 and TRBJ1-1, with 8 positions matching TRBD1. Germline V gene data show CDR1 as SGDLS and CDR2 as YYNGEE. The CDR3 is 19 residues long. V lost 0 bases to trimming and J lost 4 bases; unmatched junction nucleotides: 17. Together with reference TRBV9 and TRBJ1-1, the CDR3 gives the full variable domain: DSGVTQTPKHLITATGQRVTLRCSPRSGDLSVYWYQQSLDQGLQFLIQYYNGEERAKGNILERFSAQQFPDLHSELNLSSLELGDSALYFCASSVGDLRGQGFFTEAFFGQGTRLTVV.